This T cell receptor (beta chain) was captured in a study of cytomegalovirus exposure and HLA in healthy donors. Primers included in the PCR were 60 Vbeta and 13 Jbeta primers. Profiling relied on immunoSEQ multiplex PCR, and the TCRdb table lists in-frame clones only, not all of them. The repertoire has some 100,000 clones, around four fifths of them found once; the top ten carry around 7.7%. Study observations and caveats: Reports indicate that TCR beta sequences accurately predicted the HLA-A and HLA-B alleles of most subjects. Sequence variants that were highly shared formed a cluster that was likely a sequencing artifact.

CDR1 and CDR2 (germline): SGHTA, FQGTGA. Trimming shortened V by 4 bases and J by 4 bases, and 12 bases separated the two germline ends. This CDR3 contains 14 residues. On this clone itself: As yet, its antigen is unknown.

The origin of this receptor is a woman in her fifties or sixties in good health and CMV-seropositive. V is TRBV7-3 and J is TRBJ2-3; D gene uncertain. The sequenced material came from PBMCs. CDR3 residues: CASSSPPLSDTQYF. The CDR3 region has the DNA TGTGCCAGCAGCTCCCCCCCGTTGTCAGATACGCAGTATTTT.